One sample yielded the 3 T cell receptor beta chains listed below, sequenced in a study of T cell clones after liver transplantation. Sequencing used immunoSEQ multiplex PCR; TCRdb keeps in-frame clones, though not all of them. The data show 53,000 or so clones, 65% to 85% seen once. Source: CD4+ T cells from blood, taken before liver transplant. These receptors were collected from a human donor who received a liver transplant.

J is TRBJ1-1 and V is TRBV28; TRBD1 is a possible D gene (6 bases). The CDR3 consists of 15 residues. With 5 bases removed from V and 1 base from J, the gap between germline ends came to 14 bases. Looked up from germline, CDR1 is MDHEN and CDR2 is SYDVKM. CDR3 protein: CASSPPGAQNTEAFF. For the CDR3, the DNA is TGTGCCAGCAGTCCTCCAGGGGCCCAGAACACTGAAGCTTTCTTT.

This chain joins TRBV5-6 and TRBJ2-1; D call uncertain. This CDR3 is built from 12 residues. Germline V gives CDR1 SGHDT, CDR2 YYEEEE. V shed 0 bases and J shed 7 bases, with 5 bases lying between them. CDR3 DNA sequence: TGTGCCAGCAGCTTGGATGTTAATGAGCAGTTCTTC. This sequence encodes CASSLDVNEQFF.

The chain couples TRBV4-2 to TRBJ1-1; D is perhaps TRBD1 (5 bases). Germline V gives CDR1 LGHNA, CDR2 YNFKEQ. There are 15 residues in the CDR3. V was cut by 0 bases and J by 5 bases, with 13 bases left in between. The CDR3 region has the DNA TGTGCCAGCAGCCAAGATAGGGGCCGGTGGACTGAAGCTTTCTTT. As protein: CASSQDRGRWTEAFF.